The 24 T cell receptor beta chains below were found in one sample sequenced in a study of cytomegalovirus exposure and HLA in healthy donors. Researchers ran the PCR with 60 Vbeta and 13 Jbeta primers. Sequenced by immunoSEQ multiplex PCR; TCRdb stores in-frame clones only, minus some. The sample lists 120,000 to 150,000 clones, approximately 79% occurring once. The sample comprised PBMCs. All receptors come from a middle-aged woman in good health and CMV-seropositive.

The genes are TRBV2 and TRBJ2-5, with 9 bases identical to TRBD2. The J call could be wrong; TRBJ2-7 is a better fit for the DNA end. CDR1 is SNHLY and CDR2 is FYNNEI in the germline V gene. This CDR3 has 16 amino acids. CDR3 nucleotides: TGTGCCAGCAGTGAAAGCCACCCAGCGGGGGGCTTCGAGCAGTACTTC. Translated, it gives CASSESHPAGGFEQYF.

The chain couples TRBV5-4 to TRBJ2-3, with 10 bases matching TRBD2. The CDR3 spans 15 residues. With 3 bases clipped from V and 1 base from J, the junction kept 2 bases outside the gene matches. Germline V lookup: CDR1 SGHNT, CDR2 YYREEE (reference sequence). CDR3 bases: TGTGCCAGCAGCTACCTAGCGGGGGGCACAGATACGCAGTATTTT. This codes for CASSYLAGGTDTQYF.

The DNA for the CDR3 is TGTGCCATCAACGACAGGATGAACACTGAAGCTTTCTTT. Translation gives CAINDRMNTEAFF. This chain links TRBV10-3 with TRBJ1-1, with D maybe TRBD1 (6 bases). The CDR3 length is 13 residues. The V end was cut by 7 bases, the J end by 0 bases, with 9 bases between. The V gene's germline CDR1 is ENHRY and CDR2 SYGVKD.

This chain's CDR3 is CASSRSFPGQGTGTEAFF. The DNA of the CDR3 is TGTGCCAGCAGCCGCAGCTTTCCAGGACAGGGAACGGGCACTGAAGCTTTCTTT. The V and J genes are TRBV5-4 and TRBJ1-1, with TRBD1 matching over 8 bases. The J segment lost 4 bases and the V segment lost 4 bases, leaving 18 bases of the junction unmatched. The CDR3 sequence is 18 residues long. Germline assignment: CDR1 SGHNT and CDR2 YYREEE (reference sequence).

As to this clone: At one end, the junction sequence differs from germline, possibly due to a read error. The J gene is TRBJ2-3, the V gene TRBV7-9, with 7 positions matching TRBD2. The CDR3 length is 14 residues. Germline CDR1 SEHNR, CDR2 FQNEAQ (reference sequence). The chain's CDR3 is CSSSLAESTDTQYF. In DNA form, the CDR3 reads TGTTCCAGCAGCCTAGCGGAGAGCACAGATACGCAGTATTTT.

The J gene is TRBJ2-2, the V gene TRBV6-1, with 8 bases that match TRBD1. The CDR3 runs to 15 residues. From germline, CDR1 is MNHNS and CDR2 SASEGT. After removal of 4 bases from V and 4 bases from J, the junction contained 5 bases not matched to a gene. The CDR3 DNA follows: TGTGCCAGCAGTGCGGACAGGGTGGTCACCGGGGAGCTGTTTTTT. This sequence encodes CASSADRVVTGELFF.

This clone was counted between two and nine times. This chain joins TRBV4-2 and TRBJ2-2, with D perhaps TRBD1 (6 bases). The germline V and J ends were trimmed by 5 bases and 4 bases, with 14 bases remaining between them. The CDR3 loop spans 15 amino acids. Germline V lookup: CDR1 LGHNA, CDR2 YNFKEQ. In DNA, the CDR3 is TGTGCCAGCAGCTACGAACAGGGAAGCACCGGGGAGCTGTTTTTT. Encoded protein: CASSYEQGSTGELFF.

The chain combines TRBV13 with TRBJ1-2; tentative D call: TRBD1 (6 bases). CDR3 size: 14 residues. CDR1 is PRHDT and CDR2 is FYEKMQ in the germline V gene (reference sequence). V lost 5 bases and J lost 7, with 17 bases in between. The CDR3 sequence is CASSVVGGAGGYTF. The CDR3 nucleotides read TGTGCCAGCAGCGTTGTTGGGGGCGCGGGTGGCTACACCTTC.

The chain employs TRBV2 and TRBJ2-1; the match to TRBD1 covers 12 bases. Per the germline V gene, CDR1 is SNHLY and CDR2 is FYNNEI. CDR3 length equals 15 residues. V dropped 6 bases and J dropped 10; count of bases not matched to a gene: 10. In nucleotides, the CDR3 is TGTGCCAGCAGGACGGGACAGGGGGCTTTGGAAGAGCAGTTCTTC. Translation: CASRTGQGALEEQFF.

The rearrangement links TRBV28 to TRBJ2-2; 7 bases are a match to TRBD1. Germline CDR1 reads MDHEN; CDR2 reads SYDVKM. V was pared by 6 bases and J by 3 bases, with 4 bases of the junction left unmatched. CDR3 length equals 14 residues. The CDR3 here is CASRPGQYTGELFF. The CDR3 nucleotides are TGTGCCAGCAGGCCGGGACAGTACACCGGGGAGCTGTTTTTT.

A single count supports this clone. The chain joins TRBV10-2 to TRBJ2-7, with TRBD1 matching 7 bases. Per the germline V gene, CDR1 is WSHSY and CDR2 is SAAADI. The CDR3 is 12 residues long. V lost 6 bases and J lost 6; bases outside the gene matches: 5. CDR3 bases: TGCGCCAGCAGGGAAGCAGGGGGCGAGCAGTACTTC. Its protein is CASREAGGEQYF.

The J gene is TRBJ2-1, the V gene TRBV2, with 11 bases aligning to TRBD2. The CDR3 is 15 amino acids. The V gene end was trimmed by 6 bases and the J gene end by 4 bases; junction bases not matched to a gene: 5. Germline values: CDR1 SNHLY, CDR2 FYNNEI. CDR3 in amino acids: CASRLAGGFYNEQFF. CDR3 bases: TGTGCCAGCAGATTAGCGGGGGGGTTTTACAATGAGCAGTTCTTC.

The V gene is TRBV5-1, the J gene TRBJ2-5; 9 bases match TRBD1. The V segment lost 1 base and the J segment 5 bases; nucleotides outside the gene matches: 12. The CDR3 length is 17 residues. Germline assignment: CDR1 SGHRS and CDR2 YFSETQ. Here the CDR3 reads CASSLLQGALGRETQYF. The CDR3 DNA is TGCGCCAGCAGCTTGTTACAGGGGGCCCTGGGAAGGGAGACCCAGTACTTC.

J is TRBJ2-5 and V is TRBV18, with 12 positions matching TRBD2. Germline CDR1 reads KGHSH; CDR2 reads LQKENI. Trimming removed 2 bases from V and 10 bases from J; junction bases left unmatched: 11. This CDR3 spans 16 amino acids. Here the CDR3 reads CASSPTETSGGLGQYF. The CDR3 DNA sequence: TGTGCCAGCTCACCAACAGAGACTAGCGGGGGCCTCGGCCAGTACTTC.

The chain employs TRBV18 and TRBJ2-3; D is unresolved. Trimming removed 0 bases at V and 3 bases at J, with 10 bases between. CDR1 is KGHSH, CDR2 LQKENI, per germline. The CDR3 spans 15 residues. The CDR3 region is CASSPPSRRTDTQYF. CDR3 DNA sequence: TGTGCCAGCTCACCACCGAGCCGGCGGACAGATACGCAGTATTTT.

This rearrangement joins TRBV10-3 to TRBJ2-3, with 8 bases identical to TRBD2. The CDR3 runs to 16 residues. CDR1 is ENHRY, CDR2 SYGVKD, per germline. The V gene end was trimmed by 3 bases and the J gene end by 3 bases; junction bases not matched to a gene: 8. The CDR3 DNA follows: TGTGCCATCAGTGAACTTCGGGGCGGGGGGACAGATACGCAGTATTTT. It encodes CAISELRGGGTDTQYF.

J is TRBJ1-5 and V is TRBV18; 7 positions agree with TRBD1. CDR1 KGHSH and CDR2 LQKENI come from the germline V gene. The CDR3 contains 14 residues. J was trimmed by 7 bases and V by 6 bases; bases with no gene match: 9. CDR3 in amino acids: CASSETDRLQPQHF. The CDR3 DNA follows: TGTGCCAGCTCCGAGACGGACAGGCTGCAGCCCCAGCATTTT.

V is TRBV19 and J is TRBJ1-1, with D tentatively TRBD1 (5 bases). Trimming removed 7 bases from V and 1 base from J, with 13 bases in between. Germline V gives CDR1 LNHDA, CDR2 SQIVND (reference sequence). CDR3 length equals 14 residues. The CDR3 DNA is TGTGCCAGTACAAGGGGACTAGGGAACACTGAAGCTTTCTTT. This codes for CASTRGLGNTEAFF.

The chain uses TRBV7-2 and TRBJ2-1, with 8 bases lining up with TRBD1. Germline assignment: CDR1 SGHTA and CDR2 FQGNSA. The CDR3 loop spans 14 amino acids. V gave up 7 bases and J gave up 4 bases; unmatched junction bases: 6. The CDR3 here is CASIPGQEYNEQFF. CDR3 nucleotide sequence: TGTGCCAGCATACCGGGACAGGAGTACAATGAGCAGTTCTTC. The full variable domain, in which reference TRBV7-2 and TRBJ2-1 provide the parts outside the CDR3, is GAGVSQSPSNKVTEKGKDVELRCDPISGHTALYWYRQSLGQGLEFLIYFQGNSAPDKSGLPSDRFSAERTGGSVSTLTIQRTQQEDSAVYLCASIPGQEYNEQFFGPGTRLTVL.

The chain recombines TRBV5-1 with TRBJ2-5, with TRBD1 matching 11 bases. The DNA matches TRBJ2-7 better at its end, which makes the J call doubtful. The CDR3 length is 19 residues. Germline loops: CDR1 SGHRS, CDR2 YFSETQ. The CDR3 DNA reads TGCGCCAGCAGCTTGCGACCTACTACCGGACAGGGGGCCTCCTACGAGCAGTACTTC. This codes for CASSLRPTTGQGASYEQYF.

The rearrangement links TRBV28 to TRBJ2-2; D might be TRBD2 (6 bases). Germline loops: CDR1 MDHEN, CDR2 SYDVKM. This CDR3 is built from 17 residues. V lost 6 bases, J lost 1 base, and 18 bases lay in between. CDR3 coding DNA: TGTGCCAGCAGCCGGATAGGTGGGGGACTGAACACCGGGGAGCTGTTTTTT. It is translated as CASSRIGGGLNTGELFF. Combining the CDR3 with reference TRBV28 and TRBJ2-2 gives the whole variable domain DVKVTQSSRYLVKRTGEKVFLECVQDMDHENMFWYRQDPGLGLRLIYFSYDVKMKEKGDIPEGYSVSREKKERFSLILESASTNQTSMYLCASSRIGGGLNTGELFFGEGSRLTVL.

This clone was counted once. The rearrangement links TRBV5-1 to TRBJ2-7; D possibly corresponds to TRBD2 (5 bases). Looked up from germline, CDR1 is SGHRS and CDR2 is YFSETQ. The CDR3 has 16 residues. Trimming stripped 0 bases from V and 1 base from J, with 14 bases between. CDR3 amino acids: CASSLGASIPSYEQYF. The CDR3 bases are TGCGCCAGCAGCTTGGGAGCTAGCATCCCGTCCTACGAGCAGTACTTC.

CDR3 in amino acids: CASSLLRGNQPQHF. DNA of the CDR3: TGTGCCAGCAGTTTACTGCGGGGCAATCAGCCCCAGCATTTT. The chain combines TRBV28 with TRBJ1-5, with no clear D. Germline V gene lookup returns CDR1 MDHEN and CDR2 SYDVKM. V shed 2 bases and J shed 2 bases, with 7 bases lying between them. The CDR3 totals 14 residues.

The chain joins TRBV6-1 to TRBJ2-4, with D perhaps matching TRBD2 (5 bases). This CDR3 region has 15 residues. From germline, CDR1 is MNHNS and CDR2 SASEGT. V was shortened by 6 bases and J by 0 bases, with 12 bases between the two germline ends. CDR3: CASSEPGLAKNIQYF. The DNA for the CDR3 is TGTGCCAGCAGCGAACCGGGGTTAGCCAAAAACATTCAGTACTTC.